This T cell receptor beta chain was sequenced during a study of T cell changes during pregnancy in multiple sclerosis. This CDR3 is built from 14 residues. Trimming took off 2 bases at V and 3 bases at J, with 9 bases between the two ends. Germline V gene lookup returns CDR1 MRHNA and CDR2 SNTAGT. Repertoires were generated with immunoSEQ multiplex PCR, while TCRdb's copy carries only in-frame clones and drops some. This sample has about 70,000 clones; 80% to 95% occur once, and the top ten carry 2.5% to 3.5%. This clone was recorded a few times. Other nucleotide sequences in the sample specify the same CDR3.

The chain has TRBV6-4 and TRBJ2-3; possibly TRBD2 for D (7 bases). The specimen comprised CD8+ T cells from peripheral blood mononuclear cells, sampled in the third trimester of pregnancy. This sequence originates from a female donor in good health, enrolled as a control in a pregnancy study. This chain's CDR3 is CASSDGGATDTQYF. The DNA of the CDR3 is TGTGCCAGCAGTGACGGGGGGGCTACAGATACGCAGTATTTT.